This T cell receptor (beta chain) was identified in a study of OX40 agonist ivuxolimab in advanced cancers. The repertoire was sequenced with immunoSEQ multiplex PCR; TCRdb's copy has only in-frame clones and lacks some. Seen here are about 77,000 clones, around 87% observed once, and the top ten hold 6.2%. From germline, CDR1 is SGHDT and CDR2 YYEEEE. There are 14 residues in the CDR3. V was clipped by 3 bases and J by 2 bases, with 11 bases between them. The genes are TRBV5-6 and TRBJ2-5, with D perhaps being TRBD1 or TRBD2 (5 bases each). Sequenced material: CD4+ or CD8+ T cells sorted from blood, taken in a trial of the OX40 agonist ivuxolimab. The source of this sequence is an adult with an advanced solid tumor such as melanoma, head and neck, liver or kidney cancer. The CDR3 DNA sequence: TGTGCCAGCAGCTCCGGGGCAAGTCAAGAGACCCAGTACTTC. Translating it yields CASSSGASQETQYF.